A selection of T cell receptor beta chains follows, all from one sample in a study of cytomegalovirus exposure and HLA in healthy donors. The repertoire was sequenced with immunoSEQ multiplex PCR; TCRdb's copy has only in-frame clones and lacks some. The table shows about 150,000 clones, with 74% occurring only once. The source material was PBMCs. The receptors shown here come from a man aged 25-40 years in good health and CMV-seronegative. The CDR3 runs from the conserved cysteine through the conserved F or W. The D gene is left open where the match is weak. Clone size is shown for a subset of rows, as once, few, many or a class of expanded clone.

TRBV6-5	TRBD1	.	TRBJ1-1	CASSQDRGCEAFF	TGTGCCAGCAGTCAGGACAGGGGGTGTGAAGCTTTCTTT
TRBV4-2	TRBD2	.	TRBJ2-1	CASSQKAGGTYNEQFF	TGTGCCAGCAGCCAGAAAGCGGGGGGTACCTACAATGAGCAGTTCTTC
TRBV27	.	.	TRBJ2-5	CASSLYYGLGETQYF	TGTGCCAGCAGTCTATACTATGGACTGGGGGAGACCCAGTACTTC
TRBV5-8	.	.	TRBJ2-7	CASSLTARPYEQYF	TGTGCCAGCAGCTTGACAGCTCGGCCCTACGAGCAGTACTTC
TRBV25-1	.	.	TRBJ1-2	CASSESGGSHYGYTF	TGTGCCAGCAGTGAATCGGGGGGGAGCCACTATGGCTACACCTTC
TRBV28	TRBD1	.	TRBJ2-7	CAIQGANYEQYF	TGTGCCATCCAGGGGGCGAACTACGAGCAGTACTTC
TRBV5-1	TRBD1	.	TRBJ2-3	CASSSGTGGLTDTQYF	TGCGCCAGCAGCTCCGGGACAGGTGGTTTGACAGATACGCAGTATTTT
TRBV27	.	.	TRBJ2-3	CASSFRGDTQYF	TGTGCCAGCAGTTTTCGGGGAGATACGCAGTATTTT
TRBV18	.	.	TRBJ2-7	CASSPPDNYEQYF	TGTGCCAGCTCACCCCCGGACAATTACGAGCAGTACTTC
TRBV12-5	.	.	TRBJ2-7	CASGPPDTLKVYEQYF	TGTGCTAGTGGCCCCCCCGACACACTCAAAGTCTACGAGCAGTACTTC
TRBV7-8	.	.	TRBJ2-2	CASSLRAQGNTGELFF	TGTGCCAGCAGCTTACGGGCTCAGGGGAACACCGGGGAGCTGTTTTTT
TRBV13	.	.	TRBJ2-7	CASSTQGIHEQYF	TGTGCCAGCAGCACCCAGGGTATCCACGAGCAGTACTTC
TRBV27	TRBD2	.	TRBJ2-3	CASRGLATDTQYF	TGTGCCAGCAGAGGACTAGCTACAGATACGCAGTATTTT
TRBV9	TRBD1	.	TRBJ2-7	CASSVEQGREQYF	TGTGCCAGCAGCGTAGAACAGGGGCGCGAGCAGTACTTC
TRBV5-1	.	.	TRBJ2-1	CASSPGGFYNEQFF	TGCGCCAGCAGCCCCGGGGGTTTTTACAATGAGCAGTTCTTC
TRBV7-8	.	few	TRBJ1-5	CASSKRGSNQPQNF	TGTGCCAGCAGCAAGCGAGGCTCCAATCAGCCCCAGAATTTT
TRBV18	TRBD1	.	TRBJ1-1	CASSPGTGEFAFF	TGTGCCAGCTCACCCGGGACAGGGGAGTTCGCTTTCTTT
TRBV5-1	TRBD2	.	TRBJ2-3	CASGGPTDTQYF	TGCGCCTCGGGGGGGCCCACAGATACGCAGTATTTT
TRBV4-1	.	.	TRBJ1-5	CASSQERSQPQHF	TGCGCCAGCAGCCAAGAACGGAGTCAGCCCCAGCATTTT
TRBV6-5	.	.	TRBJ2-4	CASSGQAKNIQYF	TGTGCCAGCAGTGGACAAGCCAAAAACATTCAGTACTTC
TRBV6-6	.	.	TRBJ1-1	CASSYGVAEAFF	TGTGCCAGCAGTTACGGAGTGGCTGAAGCTTTCTTT
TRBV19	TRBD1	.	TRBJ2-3	CASSTRQGVSDTQYF	TGTGCCAGTAGTACCCGACAGGGTGTCTCAGATACGCAGTATTTT
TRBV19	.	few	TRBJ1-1	CASSIDLRSNTEAFF	TGTGCCAGTAGTATAGATCTGCGCTCGAACACTGAAGCTTTCTTT
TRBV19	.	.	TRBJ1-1	CASSSDRREAFF	TGTGCCAGTAGTTCAGACAGACGTGAAGCTTTCTTT
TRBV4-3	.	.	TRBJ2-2	CASSQVHANTGELFF	TGCGCCAGCAGCCAAGTACACGCGAACACCGGGGAGCTGTTTTTT
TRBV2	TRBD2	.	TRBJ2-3	CASSGLAGNLDTQYF	TGTGCCAGCAGCGGACTAGCGGGAAACCTAGATACGCAGTATTTT
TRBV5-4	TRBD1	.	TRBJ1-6	CASSHDRGDSPLHF	TGTGCCAGCAGCCACGACAGGGGTGATTCACCCCTCCACTTT
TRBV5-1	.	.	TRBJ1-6	CASSLVEGSNSPLHF	TGCGCCAGCAGCTTGGTTGAGGGTTCGAATTCACCCCTCCACTTT
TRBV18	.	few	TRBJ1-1	CASSRQATNTEAFF	TGTGCCAGCTCACGACAAGCCACGAACACTGAAGCTTTCTTT
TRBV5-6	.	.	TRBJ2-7	CASSSLEGVYEQYF	TGTGCCAGCAGCTCGCTTGAAGGGGTCTACGAGCAGTACTTC
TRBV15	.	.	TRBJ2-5	CATSRAQGESKTQYF	TGTGCCACCAGCAGAGCCCAGGGCGAATCGAAGACCCAGTACTTC
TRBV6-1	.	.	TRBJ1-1	CASAGLANTEAFF	TGTGCCAGCGCGGGGTTGGCGAACACTGAAGCTTTCTTT
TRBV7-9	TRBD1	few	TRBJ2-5	CSSSLGKTGGAEETQYF	TGTTCCAGCAGCTTAGGAAAGACAGGGGGCGCTGAGGAGACCCAGTACTTC
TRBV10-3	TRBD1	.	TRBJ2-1	CAISGQGYGNEQFF	TGTGCCATCAGCGGACAGGGATACGGCAATGAGCAGTTCTTC
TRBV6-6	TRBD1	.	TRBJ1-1	CASRPGQGGNTEAFF	TGTGCCAGCAGACCGGGACAGGGTGGGAACACTGAAGCTTTCTTT
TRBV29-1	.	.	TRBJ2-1	CSVGGGRINEQFF	TGCAGCGTTGGGGGCGGTAGGATCAATGAGCAGTTCTTC
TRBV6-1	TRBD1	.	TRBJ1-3	CASSEYDRGMSGNTIYF	TGTGCCAGCAGTGAATACGACAGGGGGATGTCAGGAAACACCATATATTTT
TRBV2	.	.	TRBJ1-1	CASSGVTTAEAFF	TGTGCCAGCAGTGGGGTGACAACAGCAGAAGCTTTCTTT
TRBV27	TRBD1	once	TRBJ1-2	CASTRNTGGAYGYTF	TGTGCCAGCACAAGAAATACAGGGGGCGCCTATGGCTACACCTTC
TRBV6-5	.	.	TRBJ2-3	CASSYYRGGDTQYF	TGTGCCAGCAGTTACTACAGGGGAGGAGATACGCAGTATTTT
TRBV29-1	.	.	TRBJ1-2	CSVGQGAFGYPF	.
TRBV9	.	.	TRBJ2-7	CASSPQMTGRDPYEQYF	TGTGCCAGCAGCCCTCAGATGACGGGCCGGGATCCCTACGAGCAGTACTTC
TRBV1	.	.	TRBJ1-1	CTSSRNPGTAMNTEAFF	TGCACCAGCAGCCGCAACCCAGGGACAGCGATGAACACTGAAGCTTTCTTT
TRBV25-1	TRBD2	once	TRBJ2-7	CASSHSGGYEQYF	TGTGCCAGCAGTCATAGCGGGGGCTACGAGCAGTACTTC
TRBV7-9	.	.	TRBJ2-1	CASRSRQDSSYNEQFF	TGTGCCAGCAGATCCCGACAGGATAGCTCCTACAATGAGCAGTTCTTC
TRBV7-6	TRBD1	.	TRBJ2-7	CASSRTGPSSYEQYF	TGTGCCAGCAGCAGGACAGGGCCCAGCTCCTACGAGCAGTACTTC
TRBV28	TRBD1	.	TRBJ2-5	CASSPGTGGKTQYF	TGTGCCAGCAGTCCTGGGACAGGGGGCAAGACCCAGTACTTC
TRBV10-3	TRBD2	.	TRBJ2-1	CAISELASGGAGNEQFF	TGTGCCATCAGTGAGTTAGCCAGCGGGGGGGCGGGCAATGAGCAGTTCTTC
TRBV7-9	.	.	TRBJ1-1	CASSRTADAEAFF	TGTGCCAGCAGCCGAACAGCGGACGCTGAAGCTTTCTTT
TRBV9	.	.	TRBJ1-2	CASSPMDRSHYTF	TGTGCCAGCAGCCCTATGGACAGATCGCACTACACCTTC
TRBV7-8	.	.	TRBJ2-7	CASSLSILGYEQYF	TGTGCCAGCAGCCTATCAATCCTCGGCTACGAGCAGTACTTC
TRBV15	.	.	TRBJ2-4	CATSRDLRNIQYF	TGTGCCACCAGCAGAGATCTTCGAAACATTCAGTACTTC
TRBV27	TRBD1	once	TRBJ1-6	CASSLSTGTGPRSPLHF	TGTGCCAGCAGTTTATCGACAGGGACAGGCCCCCGGTCACCCCTCCACTTT
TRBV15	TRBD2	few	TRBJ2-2	CATGQLAISSDTGELFF	TGTGCCACCGGGCAACTAGCGATATCATCCGACACCGGGGAGCTGTTTTTT